This passage covers 25 T cell receptor beta chains from one sample sequenced in a study of identical twins. TCRdb processed the 5' RACE reads anew with MiXCR; each CDR3 protein has one entry. The table lists under 250,000 distinct CDR3 sequences, over 8% of them singletons. The sequencing sample was made of memory (CD45RO+) T cells sorted from blood. The source of these receptors is a woman aged 18-29 years in good health.

V usage is TRBV29-1 and J usage is TRBJ2-4; no firm D call. This CDR3 is built from 14 residues. The V end lost 4 bases, the J end lost 0 bases, and 10 bases lay between the germline ends. CDR1 is SQVTM, CDR2 ANQGSEA, per germline. CDR3 sequence (DNA): TGCAGCGTTGCCTTGGCGGTAGCCAAAAACATTCAGTACTTC. Encoded protein: CSVALAVAKNIQYF. The whole variable domain, filled in from reference TRBV29-1 and TRBJ2-4, reads SAVISQKPSRDICQRGTSLTIQCQVDSQVTMMFWYRQQPGQSLTLIATANQGSEATYESGFVIDKFPISRPNLTFSTLTVSNMSPEDSSIYLCSVALAVAKNIQYFGAGTRLSVL.

The chain uses TRBV27 and TRBJ2-5, with D unresolved. The CDR3 totals 13 residues. CDR1 is MNHEY and CDR2 is SMNVEV in the germline V gene (reference sequence). V gave up 3 bases and J gave up 5 bases, with 10 bases separating them. CDR3 in DNA: TGTGCCAGCAGTTTTACCGGGCGGGAGACCCAGTACTTC. Protein: CASSFTGRETQYF.

This clonotype was picked up many times. The chain is built from TRBV20-1 and TRBJ2-3; no reliable D call. V lost 6 bases to trimming and J lost 3 bases, with 10 bases between them. CDR3 length: 12 residues. Germline CDR1 DFQATT, CDR2 SNEGSKA (reference sequence). CDR3 in DNA: TGCAGTGCCCTGCCCTTAACAGATACGCAGTATTTT. This translates into CSALPLTDTQYF.

Ten or more counts support this clonotype. V is TRBV7-3 and J is TRBJ2-2; 7 bases map to TRBD1. CDR1 and CDR2 from the germline V gene are SGHTA and FQGTGA. The CDR3 is 15 residues long. V gave up 4 bases and J gave up 2 bases; unmatched junction bases: 4. CDR3 loop: CASSSGQTNTGELFF. The CDR3 coding sequence is TGTGCCAGCAGCTCGGGACAGACCAACACCGGGGAGCTGTTTTTT.

The chain is built from TRBV6-4 and TRBJ1-2; TRBD1 matches 9 bases. The CDR3 is made up of 14 amino acids. V lost 6 bases to trimming and J lost 5 bases; unmatched junction nucleotides: 7. The V gene's germline CDR1 is MRHNA and CDR2 SNTAGT. In DNA, the CDR3 is TGTGCCAGCAGCCGACAGGGGGAAGGATATGGCTACACCTTC. Its translation is CASSRQGEGYGYTF.

The chain has TRBV11-2 and TRBJ2-3, with D perhaps given as TRBD1 or TRBD2 (6 bases each). Germline loops: CDR1 SGHAT, CDR2 FQNNGV. CDR3 size: 13 residues. The V and J ends lost 5 bases and 4 bases respectively, with 10 bases between them. The CDR3 nucleotides read TGTGCCAGCAGCCCGGGGGCTTCAGATACGCAGTATTTT. Translated: CASSPGASDTQYF.

This clonotype was seen repeatedly, ten times or more. The chain links TRBV30 to TRBJ1-5, with D perhaps TRBD1 (5 bases). The CDR3 spans 13 residues. Trimming left V 1 base short and J 2 bases short, with 6 bases between. The V gene's germline CDR1 is GTSNPN and CDR2 SVGIG (reference sequence). The CDR3 loop reads CAWSGGGNQPQHF. The CDR3 DNA reads TGTGCCTGGAGTGGGGGGGGCAATCAGCCCCAGCATTTT.

This clonotype has ten or more counts. In nucleotides, the CDR3 is TGTGCCAGCAGCCGACTAGCGGGAGACAATGAGCAGTTCTTC. This sequence encodes CASSRLAGDNEQFF. This chain joins TRBV7-9 and TRBJ2-1; 12 nucleotides line up with TRBD2. The CDR3 length is 14 residues. Germline CDR1 is SEHNR and CDR2 is FQNEAQ (reference sequence). V dropped 5 bases and J dropped 5; count of bases not matched to a gene: 1. Supplemented by reference TRBV7-9 and TRBJ2-1, the full variable domain reads DTGVSQNPRHKITKRGQNVTFRCDPISEHNRLYWYRQTLGQGPEFLTYFQNEAQLEKSRLLSDRFSAERPKGSFSTLEIQRTEQGDSAMYLCASSRLAGDNEQFFGPGTRLTVL.

This clonotype was seen more than once but under ten times. This chain links TRBV7-9 with TRBJ1-2; D might be TRBD1 (5 bases). Trimming shortened V by 5 bases and J by 4 bases, and 14 bases separated the two germline ends. The length of the CDR3 is 14 residues. In germline, CDR1 is SEHNR, CDR2 FQNEAQ (reference sequence). The DNA of the CDR3 is TGTGCCAGCAGCAGGGACGGACGGCCCTATGGCTACACCTTC. Translating gives CASSRDGRPYGYTF.

The rearrangement links TRBV10-3 to TRBJ1-2; possible D gene TRBD1, 6 bases. Germline-derived CDR1 and CDR2 are ENHRY and SYGVKD. V shed 6 bases and J shed 8 bases, with 16 bases lying between them. CDR3 length equals 13 residues. As DNA, the CDR3 is TGTGCCATCAGATTCCGGGACACTGACGGCTACACCTTC. Translated: CAIRFRDTDGYTF.

The V and J genes are TRBV2 and TRBJ2-5; the D is unclear. V lost 1 base, J lost 4 bases, and 10 bases lay in between. CDR3 size: 14 residues. Germline V gene lookup returns CDR1 SNHLY and CDR2 FYNNEI. In DNA, the CDR3 is TGTGCCAGCAGTGAAGTGGGCTGGGGAGAGACCCAGTACTTC. It encodes CASSEVGWGETQYF.

This clonotype was found many times. V gene TRBV2 combines with J gene TRBJ2-1; D remains unclear. Germline V lookup: CDR1 SNHLY, CDR2 FYNNEI. V lost 6 bases, J lost 12 bases, and 18 bases lay in between. The CDR3 is 13 residues long. The CDR3 reads CASSLSSWAAQFF. CDR3 bases: TGTGCCAGCAGCCTTTCGTCTTGGGCAGCGCAGTTCTTC. Supplemented by reference TRBV2 and TRBJ2-1, the full variable domain reads EPEVTQTPSHQVTQMGQEVILRCVPISNHLYFYWYRQILGQKVEFLVSFYNNEISEKSEIFDDQFSVERPDGSNFTLKIRSTKLEDSAMYFCASSLSSWAAQFFGPGTRLTVL.

The chain combines TRBV20-1 with TRBJ2-1; 13 bases line up with TRBD2. The ends lost 8 bases at V and 0 bases at J; junction bases unmatched: 7. Looked up from germline, CDR1 is DFQATT and CDR2 is SNEGSKA (reference sequence). CDR3 length: 16 amino acids. The CDR3 is CSPGLAGASSYNEQFF. CDR3 DNA sequence: TGCAGTCCAGGACTAGCGGGGGCGAGCTCCTACAATGAGCAGTTCTTC.

The rearrangement uses TRBV15 and TRBJ2-1; unclear D gene. V lost 0 bases and J 0 bases, leaving 6 bases between the germline ends. Per germline, CDR1 LNHNV and CDR2 YYDKDF (reference sequence). This CDR3 is built from 15 residues. The CDR3 bases are TGTGCCACCAGCAGAGAACCGAGCTCCTACAATGAGCAGTTCTTC. This translates into CATSREPSSYNEQFF.

V and J are TRBV20-1 and TRBJ2-4; 13 nucleotides align to TRBD2. Germline CDR1 reads DFQATT; CDR2 reads SNEGSKA (reference sequence). Trimming removed 1 base from V and 9 bases from J; junction bases left unmatched: 6. The CDR3 spans 15 residues. The CDR3 DNA follows: TGCAGTGCTAGAGCACTAGCGGGGGGGGGAGGCATTCAGTACTTC. It codes for CSARALAGGGGIQYF.

In its sample, this clonotype was seen many times. J is TRBJ2-7 and V is TRBV12-3 or TRBV12-4, with no clear D. This CDR3 has 12 residues. Trimming took 4 bases from V and 9 from J, leaving 13 bases between them. In nucleotides, the CDR3 is TGTGCCAGCAGTTCGGGCTTTCATCTGCAGTACTTC. Amino acid sequence: CASSSGFHLQYF.

V gene TRBV6-1 combines with J gene TRBJ1-5; 7 nucleotides match TRBD1. The CDR3 loop spans 13 amino acids. With V trimmed by 7 bases and J by 5 bases, 5 bases remained unmatched. CDR1 is MNHNS, CDR2 SASEGT, per germline. CDR3 nucleotides: TGTGCCAGCACCGGGACAGCCCATCAGCCCCAGCATTTT. It translates to CASTGTAHQPQHF.

The chain is built from TRBV19 and TRBJ2-6; D is possibly TRBD1 or TRBD2 (6 bases each). The CDR3 is made up of 15 amino acids. Per germline, CDR1 LNHDA and CDR2 SQIVND (reference sequence). The V gene lost 7 bases and the J gene lost 4 bases, with 14 bases spanning the gap. The CDR3, as DNA: TGTGCCAGTAAGGATAGGGGGGTCGGGGCCAACGTCCTGACTTTC. The encoded protein is CASKDRGVGANVLTF.

This clonotype has more than one count but fewer than ten. The chain joins TRBV11-3 to TRBJ2-2, with 8 positions matching TRBD1. There are 16 residues in the CDR3. The V segment lost 4 bases and the J segment 4 bases; nucleotides outside the gene matches: 8. CDR1 and CDR2 (germline): SGHNT, YENEEA. CDR3 sequence (DNA): TGTGCCAGCAGCTCGTCCGGGACAGGACCCACCGGGGAGCTGTTTTTT. Residues: CASSSSGTGPTGELFF. Using reference TRBV11-3 and TRBJ2-2 for the parts outside the CDR3, the full variable domain is EAGVVQSPRYKIIEKKQPVAFWCNPISGHNTLYWYLQNLGQGPELLIRYENEEAVDDSQLPKDRFSAERLKGVDSTLKIQPAELGDSAVYLCASSSSGTGPTGELFFGEGSRLTVL.

This sequence joins TRBV2 and TRBJ2-2, with no clear D. The CDR3 consists of 14 residues. The V and J ends lost 9 bases and 0 bases respectively, with 11 bases between them. Germline loops: CDR1 SNHLY, CDR2 FYNNEI. Here the CDR3 DNA reads TGTGCCAGTGGGGTACAATCGAACACCGGGGAGCTGTTTTTT. Its translation is CASGVQSNTGELFF.

This chain links TRBV6-1 with TRBJ2-1, with D possibly TRBD1 on 6 matching bases. The length of the CDR3 is 13 residues. In germline, CDR1 is MNHNS, CDR2 SASEGT. Trimming pared 6 bases from V and 4 bases from J, leaving 10 bases between. Here the CDR3 reads CASRGQTYNEQFF. The CDR3 DNA sequence: TGTGCCAGCAGAGGACAGACATACAATGAGCAGTTCTTC.

The chain links TRBV14 to TRBJ2-2; the D is unclear. Between the trimmed V and J ends, which lost 1 base and 4 bases, there was a span of 16 bases. The CDR3 consists of 17 residues. Germline lookup yields CDR1 SGHDN and CDR2 FVKESK. The CDR3 DNA is TGTGCCAGCAGCCAAGGTGTGGCAGACCACGTCACCGGGGAGCTGTTTTTT. Translating it yields CASSQGVADHVTGELFF.

This clonotype has ten or more counts. The CDR3: CASSIRQGANTEAFF. The CDR3 nucleotides are TGCGCCAGCAGCATTCGACAGGGGGCGAACACTGAAGCTTTCTTT. The V and J genes are TRBV5-1 and TRBJ1-1, with 10 nucleotides matching TRBD1. The junction had 4 bases not matched to a gene; V was cut back by 4 bases and J by 1 base. This CDR3 contains 15 residues. The germline V gene encodes CDR1 SGHRS and CDR2 YFSETQ.

The chain links TRBV12-3 or TRBV12-4 to TRBJ2-2; D is undetermined. Trimming removed 7 bases at V and 2 bases at J, with 20 bases between. The CDR3 contains 17 residues. The CDR3 is CASTSPLGRPNTGELFF. Written as DNA, the CDR3 is TGTGCCAGCACCTCACCCCTCGGGCGGCCCAACACCGGGGAGCTGTTTTTT.

This clonotype was found a few times. V usage is TRBV12-3 or TRBV12-4 and J usage is TRBJ1-2; no clear D. V shed 5 bases and J shed 7 bases, with 17 bases lying between them. This CDR3 comprises 14 residues. CDR3 DNA sequence: TGTGCCAGCAGTCTCCGGACCTTACGGGGTGGCTACACCTTC. This sequence encodes CASSLRTLRGGYTF.